The 3 T cell receptor beta chains below were found in one sample sequenced in a study of T cells in women clearing cervical HPV infection. TCRdb's copy holds only in-frame clones and misses some; the assay was immunoSEQ multiplex PCR. The sample table includes 30,000 to 40,000 clones. Sequenced material: blood buffy coat. These receptors originate from a woman between 18 and 69 years old with a cervical HPV16 infection that either progressed to CIN3+ or cleared (not recorded which).

CDR3 sequence reads: CASSYSGGDTYTF. The covered CDR3 bases are TGTGCCAGTAGTTATAGCGGGGGTGATACC. The rearrangement links TRBV19 to TRBJ1-2; D might be TRBD1 (5 bases). The read terminates 3 residues ahead of where the CDR3 ends, so the germline J gene completes it. The germline V gene encodes CDR1 LNHDA and CDR2 SQIVND (reference sequence). CDR3 length: 13 residues.

In regard to this clone: The read ends 3 residues shy of where the CDR3 ends; the end is completed using the germline J gene. The chain has TRBV6-1 and TRBJ1-5; D gene ambiguous. This CDR3 has 13 residues. Germline V gene data show CDR1 as MNHNS and CDR2 as SASEGT. V lost 1 base and J 6 bases, leaving 7 bases between the germline ends. The covered CDR3 bases are TGTGCCAGCAGTGAAGACTGGTTTCAGCCC. Translation: CASSEDWFQP. The full CDR3 reads CASSEDWFQPQHF.

As for this clone: The sequenced fragment ends 3 residues before the CDR3 boundary, so the rest is inferred from the germline J gene. The V call is TRBV20-1, the J call TRBJ1-1; a possible D gene is TRBD1 (5 bases). V was cut by 3 bases and J by 4 bases, with 12 bases left in between. CDR3 length equals 13 residues. Germline CDR1 is DFQATT and CDR2 is SNEGSKA (reference sequence). The part of the CDR3 DNA that was read is TGCAGTGCTAGGGGGGGGAGCGGCACTGAA. It yields the protein CSARGGSGTE. The whole CDR3 protein reads CSARGGSGTEAFF.